Listed below are T cell receptor beta chains from one sample, sequenced in a study of blood T cell repertoires in COVID-19. Measured with immunoSEQ multiplex PCR; TCRdb has only the in-frame clones, and not every one. The sample lists some 150,000 clones, more than 75% occurring once. The sequencing input was peripheral blood. These receptor sequences come from a woman between 50 and 59 years old with active or convalescent COVID-19. The CDR3 runs from the conserved cysteine through the conserved F or W. Each record gives: clone size, J gene, V gene, CDR3 protein. Size is stated for part of the rows, as once, few or many counts, or as a class when the clone is expanded.

size: -; J: TRBJ1-3; V: TRBV7-8; CDR3: CASSLMAFSGNTIYF
size: few; J: TRBJ1-2; V: TRBV29-1; CDR3: CSVDGTGSTGYTF
size: -; J: TRBJ2-7; V: TRBV15; CDR3: CATSRGTGVIRSSYEQYF
size: -; J: TRBJ2-6; V: TRBV4-1; CDR3: CASSSAGQPPAYGANVLTF
size: -; J: TRBJ2-1; V: TRBV5-1; CDR3: CASSPNSGGVENEQFF
size: few; J: TRBJ1-1; V: TRBV6-4; CDR3: CASSTYDRGHTEAFF
size: -; J: TRBJ1-1; V: TRBV24-1; CDR3: CATSPSGTANTEAFF
size: few; J: TRBJ1-3; V: TRBV7-2; CDR3: CASSSTSGNTIYF
size: -; J: TRBJ1-3; V: TRBV9; CDR3: CASSAPPGVSGNTIYF
size: -; J: TRBJ2-3; V: TRBV7-7; CDR3: CASSLGQTDTQYF
size: few; J: TRBJ2-3; V: TRBV4-2; CDR3: CASSQVVEDTQYF
size: -; J: TRBJ2-7; V: TRBV27; CDR3: CASSSDRGAYEQYF
size: -; J: TRBJ1-2; V: TRBV27; CDR3: CASKRSYSFNYGYTF
size: few; J: TRBJ2-7; V: TRBV5-4; CDR3: CASRLDGNEQYF